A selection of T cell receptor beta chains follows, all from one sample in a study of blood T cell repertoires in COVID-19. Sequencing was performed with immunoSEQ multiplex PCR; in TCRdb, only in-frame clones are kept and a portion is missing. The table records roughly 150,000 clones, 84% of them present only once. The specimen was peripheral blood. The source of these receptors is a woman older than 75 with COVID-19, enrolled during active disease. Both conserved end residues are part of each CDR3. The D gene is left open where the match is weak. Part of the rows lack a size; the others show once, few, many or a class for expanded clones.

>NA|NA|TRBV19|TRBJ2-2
TGTGCCAGTAGTATGAAGCGGGACACCGGGGAGCTGTTTTTT
CASSMKRDTGELFF
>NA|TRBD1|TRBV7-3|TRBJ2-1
TGTGCCAGCAGCCGACCGACAGGGCCCTACAATGAGCAGTTCTTC
CASSRPTGPYNEQFF
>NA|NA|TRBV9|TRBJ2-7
TGTGCCAGCAGCGTACGAGGATTCGGTTTGGAGCAGTACTTC
CASSVRGFGLEQYF
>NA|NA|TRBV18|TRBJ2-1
TGTGCCAGCTCACCACCGACTACCATAGAGCAGTTCTTC
CASSPPTTIEQFF
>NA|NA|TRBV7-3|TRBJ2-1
TGTGCCAGCAGCGATGACTCGAGCTCCTACAATGAGCAGTTCTTC
CASSDDSSSYNEQFF
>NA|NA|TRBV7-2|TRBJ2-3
TGTGCCAGCAGCTTACTCACAGATACGCAGTATTTT
CASSLLTDTQYF
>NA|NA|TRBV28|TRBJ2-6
TGTGCCAGCAGTTTTGCTGGGCTCGTCGGCTCTGGGGCCAACGTCCTGACTTTC
CASSFAGLVGSGANVLTF
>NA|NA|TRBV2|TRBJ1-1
TGTGCCAGCAGTGAGGGGAGGGGAAGAACTGAAGCTTTCTTT
CASSEGRGRTEAFF
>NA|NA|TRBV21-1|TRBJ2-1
TGTGCCAGCAGCCGGTCCATGGGGCTAGCGGGAGGTACCTACAATGAGCAGTTCTTC
CASSRSMGLAGGTYNEQFF
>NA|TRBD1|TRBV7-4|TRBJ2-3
TGTGCCAGCGGAAGAAAGATCAGGGGGCCAGCAGATACGCAGTATTTT
CASGRKIRGPADTQYF
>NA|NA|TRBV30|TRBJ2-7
TGTGCCTGGAGTGGACATTTTTGGGAGCAGTACTTC
CAWSGHFWEQYF
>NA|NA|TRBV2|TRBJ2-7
TGTGCCAGCAGTGCGGACAGTCCTAGACAGCAGTACTTC
CASSADSPRQQYF
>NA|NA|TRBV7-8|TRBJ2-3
TGTGCCAGCAGCTCCCCAGACACAGATACGCAGTATTTT
CASSSPDTDTQYF
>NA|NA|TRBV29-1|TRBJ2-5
TGCAGCGTAAACCAGGGCTCCCAAGAGACCCAGTACTTC
CSVNQGSQETQYF
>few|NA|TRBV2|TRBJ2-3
TGTGCCAGCAATGCAATGGGCACGGATACGCAGTATTTT
CASNAMGTDTQYF
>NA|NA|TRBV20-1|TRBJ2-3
TGCAGTGCCAGTCTCGCGGCCAAGCCAGATACGCAGTATTTT
CSASLAAKPDTQYF
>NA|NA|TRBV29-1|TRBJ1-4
TGCAGCGTTGAAGAGGCAGGGTCTGAAAAACTGTTTTTT
CSVEEAGSEKLFF
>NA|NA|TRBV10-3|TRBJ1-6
TGTGCCAGCACCCGGGACATTAATTCACCCCTCCACTTT
CASTRDINSPLHF
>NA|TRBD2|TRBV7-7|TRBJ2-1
TGTGCCAGCAGCTTGAGCGGGAGACTCAATGAGCAGTTCTTC
CASSLSGRLNEQFF
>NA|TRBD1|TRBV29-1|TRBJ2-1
TGCAGCGTTGAAACCCTGACAGGGGGCGCAATCTATGAGCAGTTCTTC
CSVETLTGGAIYEQFF
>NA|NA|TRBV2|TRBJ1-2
TGTGCCAGCAGTGGATACAGAGTTAACTATGGCTACACCTTC
CASSGYRVNYGYTF
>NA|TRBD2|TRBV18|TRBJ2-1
TGTGCCAGCTCTCTACAGGTATTTCCGGGACTAGTAATGGATGAGCAGTTCTTC
CASSLQVFPGLVMDEQFF
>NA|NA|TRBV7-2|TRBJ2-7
TGTGCCAGCAGCTTAGTTGCGGGGTGGCGCCTCGGGCCCGAGCAGTACTTC
CASSLVAGWRLGPEQYF
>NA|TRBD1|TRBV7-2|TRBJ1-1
TGTGCCACCGGAGAGGGGGCGCATATGAACACTGAAGCTTTCTTT
CATGEGAHMNTEAFF
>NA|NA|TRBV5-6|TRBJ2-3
TGTGCCAGCAGCTTGGTTCGGACTAGCACAGATACGCAGTATTTT
CASSLVRTSTDTQYF
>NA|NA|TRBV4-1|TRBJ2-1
TGCGCCAGCAGCCAAGCTAGCAGTTATGAGCAGTTCTTC
CASSQASSYEQFF
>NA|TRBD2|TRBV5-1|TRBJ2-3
TGCGCCAGCAGCTGGCTCGGCGGGAGCGGAGATACGCAGTATTTT
CASSWLGGSGDTQYF
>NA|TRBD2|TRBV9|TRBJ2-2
TGTGCCAGCAGCTCGGGAGGGTCAGGGGTGGCTTCGACCGGGGAGCTGTTTTTT
CASSSGGSGVASTGELFF
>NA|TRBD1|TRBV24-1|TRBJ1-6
TGTGCCACCAGTGGACCGGGACAGTCGCCCTCCTACTATAATTCACCCCTCCACTTT
CATSGPGQSPSYYNSPLHF
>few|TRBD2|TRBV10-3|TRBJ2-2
TGTGCCATCAGTGAGTTAGCGGGAGGGCCATCCACCGGGGAGCTGTTTTTT
CAISELAGGPSTGELFF
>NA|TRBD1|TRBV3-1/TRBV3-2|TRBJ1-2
TGTGCCAGCAGCCAAGAGTTTGGACAGGGGACGGGCTACACCTTC
CASSQEFGQGTGYTF
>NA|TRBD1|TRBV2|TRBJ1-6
TGTGCCAGCAGTGGGGGACAGAATAATTCACCCCTCCACTTT
CASSGGQNNSPLHF
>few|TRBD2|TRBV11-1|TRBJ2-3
TGTGCCAGCAGCCTCGCGGGGGGCACAGATACGCAGTATTTT
CASSLAGGTDTQYF
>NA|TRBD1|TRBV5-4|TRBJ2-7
TGTGCCAGCAGCTTGGGGGGGACAGGGCCGGTCGAGCAGTACTTC
CASSLGGTGPVEQYF
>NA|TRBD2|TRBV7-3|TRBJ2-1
TGTGCCAGCAGCTTCGGAACTAGCGGGGTCTACAATGAGCAGTTCTTC
CASSFGTSGVYNEQFF
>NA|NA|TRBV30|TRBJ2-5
TGTGCCTGGAGTAGGGGGGGCGAGACCCAGTACTTC
CAWSRGGETQYF
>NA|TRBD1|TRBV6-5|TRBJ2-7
TGTGCCATCTCGGACAGGAAGTACGAGCAGTACTTC
CAISDRKYEQYF
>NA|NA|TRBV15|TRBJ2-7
TGTGCCACCAGCAGAGACAGGGCTCGTGGAGAGCAGTACTTC
CATSRDRARGEQYF
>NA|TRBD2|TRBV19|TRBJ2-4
TGTGCCAGTAGAACCCCCGGGACTAGGAACATTCAGTACTTC
CASRTPGTRNIQYF
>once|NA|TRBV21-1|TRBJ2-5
TGTGCCAGCAGCTCCCGTTCGGGACAGCTCGCACAGTATCGTAAAGAGACCCAGTACTTC
CASSSRSGQLAQYRKETQYF
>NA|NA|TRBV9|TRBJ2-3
TGTGCCAGCAGCTCACGGACTAACACAGATACGCAGTATTTT
CASSSRTNTDTQYF
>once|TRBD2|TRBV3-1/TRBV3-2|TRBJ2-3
TGTGCCAGCAGCCAAGGACCCCTGAGCGGGGGTGATGATACGCAGTATTTT
CASSQGPLSGGDDTQYF
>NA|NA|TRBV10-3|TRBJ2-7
TGTGCCATCAGTGAGTCTGGCCGACTCTCCTACGAGCAGTACTTC
CAISESGRLSYEQYF
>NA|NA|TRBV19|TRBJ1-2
TGTGCCACTGGGGACTTTATCCGACAGAACTATGGCTACACCTTC
CATGDFIRQNYGYTF
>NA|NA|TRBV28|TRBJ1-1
TGTGCCAGCAGTGAGCAGAACACTGAAGCTTTCTTT
CASSEQNTEAFF
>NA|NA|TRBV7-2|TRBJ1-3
TGTGCCAGCAGCTTAGCGTTCAGGGCCGGCGGAAACACCATATATTTT
CASSLAFRAGGNTIYF
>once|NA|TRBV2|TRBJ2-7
TGTGCCAGCCTCGAGACGGGCGAGCAGTACTTC
CASLETGEQYF
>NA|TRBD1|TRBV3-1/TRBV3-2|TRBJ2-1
TGTGCCAGCAGCCACGCTAGGGGGCTGGGCTCCTACAATGAGCAGTTCTTC
CASSHARGLGSYNEQFF
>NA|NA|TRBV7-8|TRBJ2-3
TGTGCCAGCAGCTTATCTAGCAGGGATACGCAGTATTTT
CASSLSSRDTQYF
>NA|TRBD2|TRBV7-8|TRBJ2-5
TGTGCCAGCAGCTTAGCCGGGACTAGTATGGCGACCCAGTACTTC
CASSLAGTSMATQYF
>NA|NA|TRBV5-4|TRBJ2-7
TGTGCCAGCAGCGGCCGGGATTCCTACGAGCAGTACTTC
CASSGRDSYEQYF
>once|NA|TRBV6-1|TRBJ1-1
TGTGCCAGCAGTGAGACAGACTGGGGCACTGAAGCTTTCTTT
CASSETDWGTEAFF
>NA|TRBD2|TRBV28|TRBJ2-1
TGTGCCAGCAGCCTCCTAGCGGGAGGGAACAATGAGCAGTTCTTC
CASSLLAGGNNEQFF
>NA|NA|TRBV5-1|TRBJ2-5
TGCGCCAGCAGCCTAGGGACACGGGGAGGGGAGACCCAGTACTTC
CASSLGTRGGETQYF
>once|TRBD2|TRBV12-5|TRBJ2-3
TGTGCTAGTGGGAGTAGCGGGGGGGCCCGAGATACGCAGTATTTT
CASGSSGGARDTQYF
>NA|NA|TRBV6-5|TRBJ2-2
TGTGCCACCCCACGATCGAGGGCAACCGGGGAGCTGTTTTTT
CATPRSRATGELFF